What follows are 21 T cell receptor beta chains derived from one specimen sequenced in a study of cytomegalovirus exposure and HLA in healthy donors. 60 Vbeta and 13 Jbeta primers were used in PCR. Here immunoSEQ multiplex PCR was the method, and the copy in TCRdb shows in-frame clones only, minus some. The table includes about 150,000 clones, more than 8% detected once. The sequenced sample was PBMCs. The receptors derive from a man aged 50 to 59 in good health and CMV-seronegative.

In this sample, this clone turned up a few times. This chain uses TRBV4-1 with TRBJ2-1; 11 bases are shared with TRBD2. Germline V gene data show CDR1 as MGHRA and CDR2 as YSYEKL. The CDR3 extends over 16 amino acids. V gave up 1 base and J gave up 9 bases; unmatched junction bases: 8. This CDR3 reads CASSQGLAGGPIEQFF. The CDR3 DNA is TGCGCCAGCAGCCAAGGGCTAGCGGGAGGTCCTATTGAGCAGTTCTTC.

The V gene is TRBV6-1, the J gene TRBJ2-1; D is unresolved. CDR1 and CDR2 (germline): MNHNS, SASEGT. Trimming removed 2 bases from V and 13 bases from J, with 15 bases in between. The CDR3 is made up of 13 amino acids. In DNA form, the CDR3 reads TGTGCCAGCAGTGAAAGCGATCAAGAGACCCAGTTCTTC. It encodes CASSESDQETQFF.

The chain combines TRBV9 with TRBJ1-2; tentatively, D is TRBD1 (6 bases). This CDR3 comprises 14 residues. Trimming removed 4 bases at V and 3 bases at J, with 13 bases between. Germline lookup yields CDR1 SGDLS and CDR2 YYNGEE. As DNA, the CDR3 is TGTGCCAGCAGCCAGGAGGACAGCTACTATGGCTACACCTTC. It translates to CASSQEDSYYGYTF.

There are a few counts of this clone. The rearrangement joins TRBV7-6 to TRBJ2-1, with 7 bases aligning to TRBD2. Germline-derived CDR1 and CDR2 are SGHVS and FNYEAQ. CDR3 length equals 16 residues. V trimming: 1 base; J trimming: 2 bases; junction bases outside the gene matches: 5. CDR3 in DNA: TGTGCCAGCAGCTTAGGGGCGGGGGAAGCCTACAATGAGCAGTTCTTC. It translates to CASSLGAGEAYNEQFF.

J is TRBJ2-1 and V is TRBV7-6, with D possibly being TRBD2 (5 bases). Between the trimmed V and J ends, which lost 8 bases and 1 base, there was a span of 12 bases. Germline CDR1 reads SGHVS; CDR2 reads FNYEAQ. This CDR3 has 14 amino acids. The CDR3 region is CASSPRESYNEQFF. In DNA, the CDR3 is TGTGCCAGCTCCCCTCGGGAATCCTACAATGAGCAGTTCTTC.

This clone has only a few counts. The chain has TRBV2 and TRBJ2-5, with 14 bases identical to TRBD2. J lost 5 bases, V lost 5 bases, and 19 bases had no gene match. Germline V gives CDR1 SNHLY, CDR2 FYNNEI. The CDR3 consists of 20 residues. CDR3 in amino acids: CASSLGTSGSAIGGSETQYF. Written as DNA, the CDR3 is TGTGCCAGCAGTCTTGGGACTAGCGGGAGTGCGATAGGGGGTAGCGAGACCCAGTACTTC.

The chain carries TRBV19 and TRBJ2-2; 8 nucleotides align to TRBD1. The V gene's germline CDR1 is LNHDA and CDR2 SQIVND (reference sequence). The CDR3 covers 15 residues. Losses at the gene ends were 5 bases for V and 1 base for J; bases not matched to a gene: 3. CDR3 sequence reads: CASSVGQGNTGELFF. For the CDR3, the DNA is TGTGCCAGTAGTGTCGGACAGGGGAACACCGGGGAGCTGTTTTTT.

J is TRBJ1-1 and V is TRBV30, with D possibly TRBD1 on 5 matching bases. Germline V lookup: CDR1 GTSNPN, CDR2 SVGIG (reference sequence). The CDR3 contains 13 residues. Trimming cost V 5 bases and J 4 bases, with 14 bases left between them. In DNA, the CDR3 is TGTGCCTGGGACGGGGGAGTGATCACTGAAGCTTTCTTT. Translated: CAWDGGVITEAFF. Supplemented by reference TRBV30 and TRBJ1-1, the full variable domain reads SQTIHQWPATLVQPVGSPLSLECTVEGTSNPNLYWYRQAAGRGLQLLFYSVGIGQISSEVPQNLSASRPQDRQFILSSKKLLLSDSGFYLCAWDGGVITEAFFGQGTRLTVV.

CDR3 bases: TGTGCCAGCAGAATGGGGCGGGAGGGCCTAAATGAGCAGTTCTTC. As protein: CASRMGREGLNEQFF. The rearrangement joins TRBV2 to TRBJ2-1; 9 bases map to TRBD2. Germline lookup yields CDR1 SNHLY and CDR2 FYNNEI. Trimming took 6 bases from V and 7 from J; bases not matched to a gene: 10. The CDR3 runs to 15 residues.

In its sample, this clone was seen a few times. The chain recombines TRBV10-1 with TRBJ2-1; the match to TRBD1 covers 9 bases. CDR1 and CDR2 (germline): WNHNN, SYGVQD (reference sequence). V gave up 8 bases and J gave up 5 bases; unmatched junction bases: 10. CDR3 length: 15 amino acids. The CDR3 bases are TGCGCCAGCGGAGATACGGGACAGGGCGACAATGAGCAGTTCTTC. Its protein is CASGDTGQGDNEQFF.

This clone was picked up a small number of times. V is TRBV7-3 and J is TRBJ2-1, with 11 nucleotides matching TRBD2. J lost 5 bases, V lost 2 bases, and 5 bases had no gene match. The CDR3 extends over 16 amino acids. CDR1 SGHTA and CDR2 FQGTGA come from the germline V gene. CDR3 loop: CASSLSGTSGHNEQFF. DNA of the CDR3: TGTGCCAGCAGCTTATCTGGGACTAGCGGACACAATGAGCAGTTCTTC.

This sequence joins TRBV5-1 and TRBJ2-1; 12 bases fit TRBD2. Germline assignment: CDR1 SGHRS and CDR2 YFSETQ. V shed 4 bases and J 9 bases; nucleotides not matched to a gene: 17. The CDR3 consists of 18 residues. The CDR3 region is CASSLVVGLAGGGGEQFF. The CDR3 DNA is TGCGCCAGCAGCCTTGTCGTGGGGCTAGCGGGAGGGGGGGGTGAGCAGTTCTTC. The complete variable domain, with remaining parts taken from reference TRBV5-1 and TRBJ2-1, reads KAGVTQTPRYLIKTRGQQVTLSCSPISGHRSVSWYQQTPGQGLQFLFEYFSETQRNKGNFPGRFSGRQFSNSRSEMNVSTLELGDSALYLCASSLVVGLAGGGGEQFFGPGTRLTVL.

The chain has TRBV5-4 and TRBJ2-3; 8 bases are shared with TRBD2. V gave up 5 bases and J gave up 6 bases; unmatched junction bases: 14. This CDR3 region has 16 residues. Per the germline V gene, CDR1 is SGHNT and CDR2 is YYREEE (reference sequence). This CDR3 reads CASSLAGRAGVDTQYF. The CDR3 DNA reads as TGTGCCAGCAGTCTGGCCGGGAGGGCCGGTGTGGATACGCAGTATTTT.

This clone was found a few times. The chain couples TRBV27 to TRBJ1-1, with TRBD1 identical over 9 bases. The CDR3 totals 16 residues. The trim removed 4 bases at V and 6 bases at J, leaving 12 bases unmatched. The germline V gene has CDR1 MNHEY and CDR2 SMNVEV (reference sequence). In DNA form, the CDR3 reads TGTGCCAGCAGTTCGGACAGGGGAGGTGCCCTTTCTGAAGCTTTCTTT. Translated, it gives CASSSDRGGALSEAFF.

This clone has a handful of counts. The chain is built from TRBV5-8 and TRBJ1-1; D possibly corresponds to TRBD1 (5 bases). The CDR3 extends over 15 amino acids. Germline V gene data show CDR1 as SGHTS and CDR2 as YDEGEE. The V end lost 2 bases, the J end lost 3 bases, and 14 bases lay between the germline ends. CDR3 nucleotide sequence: TGTGCCAGCAGCTTCGGTTTCAGGGCGGACACTGAAGCTTTCTTT. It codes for CASSFGFRADTEAFF.

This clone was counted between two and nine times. This CDR3 reads CASSLRREGDYGYTF. CDR3 sequence (DNA): TGTGCCAGCAGCTTAAGAAGGGAGGGTGACTATGGCTACACCTTC. The chain employs TRBV7-8 and TRBJ1-2; the D is unclear. With 2 bases removed from V and 3 bases from J, the gap between germline ends came to 13 bases. Germline assignment: CDR1 SGHVS and CDR2 FQNEAQ. The CDR3 covers 15 residues.

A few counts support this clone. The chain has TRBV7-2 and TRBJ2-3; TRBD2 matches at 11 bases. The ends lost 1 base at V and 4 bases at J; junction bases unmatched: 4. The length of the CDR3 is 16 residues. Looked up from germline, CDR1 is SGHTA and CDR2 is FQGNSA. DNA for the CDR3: TGTGCCAGCAGCTTAGTGTTAGCGGGGGGGTCAGATACGCAGTATTTT. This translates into CASSLVLAGGSDTQYF.

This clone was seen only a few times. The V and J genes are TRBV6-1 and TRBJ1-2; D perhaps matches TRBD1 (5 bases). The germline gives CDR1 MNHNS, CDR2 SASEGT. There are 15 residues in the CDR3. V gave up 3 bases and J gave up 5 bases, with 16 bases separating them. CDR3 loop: CASSEVGGVIYGYTF. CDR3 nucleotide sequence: TGTGCCAGCAGTGAGGTGGGGGGGGTTATTTATGGCTACACCTTC.

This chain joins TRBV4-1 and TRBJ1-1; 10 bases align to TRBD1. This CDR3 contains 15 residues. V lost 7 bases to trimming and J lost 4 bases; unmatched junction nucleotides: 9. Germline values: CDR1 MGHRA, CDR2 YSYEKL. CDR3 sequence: CASIGTGAVGTEAFF. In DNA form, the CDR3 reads TGCGCCAGCATCGGGACAGGGGCGGTCGGCACTGAAGCTTTCTTT.

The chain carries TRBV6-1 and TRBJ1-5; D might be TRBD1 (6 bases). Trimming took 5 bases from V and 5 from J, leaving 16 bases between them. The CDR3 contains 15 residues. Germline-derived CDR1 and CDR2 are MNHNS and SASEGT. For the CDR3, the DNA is TGTGCCAGCAGTACCCAGGGGCAAGGCGATCAGCCCCAGCATTTT. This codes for CASSTQGQGDQPQHF.

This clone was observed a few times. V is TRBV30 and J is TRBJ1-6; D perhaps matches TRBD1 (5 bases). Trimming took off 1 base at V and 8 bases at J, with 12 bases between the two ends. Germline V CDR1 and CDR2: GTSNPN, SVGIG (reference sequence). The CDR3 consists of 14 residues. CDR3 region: CAWSAPRVDSPLHF. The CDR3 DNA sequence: TGTGCCTGGAGTGCCCCCAGGGTGGATTCACCCCTCCACTTT.